This TCR beta chain was found in a study of circulating CD8 cells and anti-PD-1 response in melanoma. Whole-study results and caveats: Published repertoire comparisons used only baseline and M1 samples from a small cohort with few responders. Most experiments lacked replicates. At M1, fewer than 7% of TRB clonotypes appeared in multiple subsets.

This clonotype ranks as medium-sized. No antigen is known for it. TCR libraries were prepared from about 16 ng of total RNA with the QIAseq Immune Repertoire TCR panel. Using its own MiXCR run on the reads, TCRdb lists one record per CDR3 protein. Among over a thousand distinct CDR3 sequences listed, 7.5% to 9% were seen once. CDR1 is SQVTM and CDR2 is ANQGSEA in the germline V gene. Trimming removed 4 bases from V and 7 bases from J, with 13 bases in between. There are 13 residues in the CDR3. Four subsets defined by PD-1 and/or TIGIT were sorted from live CD3+CD8+TCRalphabeta+ cells. V usage is TRBV29-1 and J usage is TRBJ2-2, with D possibly matching TRBD2 (5 bases). The TCR comes from a human donor with melanoma. The starting material was CD8+ T cells from PBMCs, obtained at baseline or after one month of anti-PD-1 therapy (not recorded which). This CDR3 reads CSVVGLVGGELFF. CDR3 nucleotide sequence: TGCAGCGTTGTAGGACTGGTGGGCGGGGAGCTGTTTTTT.